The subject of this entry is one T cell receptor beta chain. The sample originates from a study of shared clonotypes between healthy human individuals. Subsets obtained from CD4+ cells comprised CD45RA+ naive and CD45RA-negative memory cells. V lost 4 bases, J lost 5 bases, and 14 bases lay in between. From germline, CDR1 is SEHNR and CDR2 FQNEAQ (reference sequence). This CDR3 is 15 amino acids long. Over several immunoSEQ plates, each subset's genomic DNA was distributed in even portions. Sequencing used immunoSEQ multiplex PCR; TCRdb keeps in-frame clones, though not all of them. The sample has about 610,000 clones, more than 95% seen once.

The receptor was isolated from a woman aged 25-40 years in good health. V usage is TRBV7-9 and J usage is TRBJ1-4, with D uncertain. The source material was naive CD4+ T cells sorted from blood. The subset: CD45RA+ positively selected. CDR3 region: CASSSNPGLNEKLFF. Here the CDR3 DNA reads TGTGCCAGCAGCTCCAACCCGGGATTAAATGAAAAACTGTTTTTT.